Below, 9 T cell receptor beta chains from the same sample are listed, as sequenced in a study of blood T cell repertoires in COVID-19. Clones were read by immunoSEQ multiplex PCR, and TCRdb kept only the in-frame ones, dropping some. The table has approximately 90,000 clones, 81% seen once; the top ten hold approximately 4.5%. Sequencing was performed on peripheral blood. Every receptor here comes from a man aged 55 to 69 with acute or convalescent COVID-19.

DNA of the CDR3: TGTGCCACCAGCAGAGAACAATCCACCGGGGAGCTGTTTTTT. Translation: CATSREQSTGELFF. V and J are TRBV15 and TRBJ2-2; D is unclear. The CDR3 is made up of 14 amino acids. Between the trimmed V and J ends, which lost 0 bases and 4 bases, there was a span of 6 bases. The germline V gene encodes CDR1 LNHNV and CDR2 YYDKDF (reference sequence).

This clone turned up a few times. J is TRBJ2-1 and V is TRBV5-1; tentatively, D is TRBD2 (6 bases). Germline V gene lookup returns CDR1 SGHRS and CDR2 YFSETQ. The CDR3 is made up of 14 amino acids. Trimming cost V 4 bases and J 0 bases, with 8 bases left between them. CDR3 DNA sequence: TGCGCCAGCAGCACCGGGAGCTCCTACAATGAGCAGTTCTTC. Amino acids: CASSTGSSYNEQFF.

This clone was detected once. Distinct nucleotide sequences in the sample also encode this CDR3. J is TRBJ2-1 and V is TRBV10-2; 7 bases align to TRBD2. The CDR3 extends over 15 amino acids. The J segment lost 9 bases and the V segment lost 3 bases, leaving 11 bases of the junction unmatched. Germline-derived CDR1 and CDR2 are WSHSY and SAAADI. The CDR3 here is CASSEASGVPREQFF. In nucleotides, the CDR3 is TGCGCCAGCAGTGAAGCGAGCGGGGTCCCCCGTGAGCAGTTCTTC.

V gene TRBV6-2 or TRBV6-3 combines with J gene TRBJ2-3, with 11 bases fitting TRBD2. Trimming took 4 bases from V and 0 from J; bases not matched to a gene: 9. Germline assignment: CDR1 MNHEY and CDR2 SVGEGT. The CDR3 has 18 residues. The CDR3 protein is CASSSGYSGRDSTDTQYF. CDR3 DNA: TGTGCCAGCAGTTCAGGGTATAGCGGGAGGGATAGCACAGATACGCAGTATTTT.

The chain has TRBV28 and TRBJ1-2; 7 bases agree with TRBD1. The CDR3 totals 13 residues. The V gene end was trimmed by 7 bases and the J gene end by 4 bases; junction bases not matched to a gene: 6. Germline values: CDR1 MDHEN, CDR2 SYDVKM. The CDR3 DNA reads TGTGCCAGCAATAAGGGACAGTCCTATGGCTACACCTTC. This sequence encodes CASNKGQSYGYTF.

This sequence joins TRBV7-2 and TRBJ1-1; D is unclear. V was pared by 2 bases and J by 2 bases, with 12 bases between. Germline V gene lookup returns CDR1 SGHTA and CDR2 FQGNSA. The CDR3 loop spans 15 amino acids. DNA of the CDR3: TGTGCCAGCAGCTTATACGGGGAGGGAAACACTGAAGCTTTCTTT. Protein: CASSLYGEGNTEAFF.

The chain joins TRBV7-2 to TRBJ2-7; 10 bases are a match to TRBD2. V shed 5 bases, J shed 2 bases, and the junction held 12 bases outside the gene matches. The CDR3 extends over 17 amino acids. Germline CDR1 and CDR2: SGHTA and FQGNSA. The CDR3 sequence is CASSKVPSGSVPYEQYF. CDR3 bases: TGTGCCAGCAGCAAAGTCCCTAGCGGGAGTGTCCCCTACGAGCAGTACTTC.

The chain carries TRBV10-3 and TRBJ2-3; 7 bases are a match to TRBD1. The CDR3 length is 13 residues. The V gene's germline CDR1 is ENHRY and CDR2 SYGVKD. The junction had 3 bases not matched to a gene; V was cut back by 3 bases and J by 6 bases. The CDR3: CAISDRGQDTQYF. DNA for the CDR3: TGTGCCATCAGTGATAGGGGACAGGATACGCAGTATTTT.

This clone has a single count. The CDR3 region has the DNA TGTGCCAGCAGCCCGGACAGGGGGGACTTCTACGAGCAGTACTTC. Its protein is CASSPDRGDFYEQYF. The V call is TRBV11-2, the J call TRBJ2-7, with 10 bases matching TRBD1. The CDR3 has 15 residues. Germline-derived CDR1 and CDR2 are SGHAT and FQNNGV. Losses at the gene ends were 5 bases for V and 3 bases for J; bases not matched to a gene: 7.